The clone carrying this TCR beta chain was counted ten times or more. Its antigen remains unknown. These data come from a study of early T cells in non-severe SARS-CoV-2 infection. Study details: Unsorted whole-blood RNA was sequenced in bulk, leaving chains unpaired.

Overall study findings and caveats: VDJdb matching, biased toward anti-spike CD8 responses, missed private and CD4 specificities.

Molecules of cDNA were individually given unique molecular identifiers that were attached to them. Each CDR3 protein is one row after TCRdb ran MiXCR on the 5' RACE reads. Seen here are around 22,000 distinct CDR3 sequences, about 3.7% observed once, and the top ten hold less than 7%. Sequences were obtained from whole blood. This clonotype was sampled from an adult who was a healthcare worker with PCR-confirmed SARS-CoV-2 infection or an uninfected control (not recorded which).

The CDR3 DNA sequence: TGTGCCAGCACCAAAAACCCAAAGTTGTCCTACAATGAGCAGTTCTTC. Its protein is CASTKNPKLSYNEQFF. The V call is TRBV21-1, the J call TRBJ2-1. TRBV21-1 is reported as a pseudogene. This CDR3 region has 16 residues.